A selection of T cell receptor beta chains follows, all from one sample in a study of blood T cell repertoires in COVID-19. The method was immunoSEQ multiplex PCR; TCRdb's version includes in-frame clones alone and lacks a portion of them. The sample includes 280,000 or so clones, almost 90% seen only once; the top ten take 1.7%. The sequencing input was PBMCs or T cells enriched from blood (not recorded which). Receptors were obtained from a woman under 30 with acute COVID-19. CDR3s include the opening cysteine and the closing phenylalanine or tryptophan.

>TRBV21-1
CASVRRRESYNEQFF
>TRBV2
CASTPRIQGRGEAFF
>TRBV30
CAWSAGTGKAFF
>TRBV29-1
CSPVGVSSYNEQFF
>TRBV27
CASSPRDREGEKLFF
>TRBV5-4
CASSLSTSGRAASHEQYF
>TRBV2
CASTDRDNSPLHF
>TRBV25-1
CASTGTGPFSGNTIYF
>TRBV19
CASSFFSAGNTEAFF
>TRBV3-1/TRBV3-2
CASSQMSGILPNEQFF